Shown below are 7 T cell receptor beta chains from a single sample sequenced in a study of T cell responses to AZD1222 COVID-19 vaccine. Measured with immunoSEQ multiplex PCR; TCRdb has only the in-frame clones, and not every one. Found here are under 200,000 clones, over 80% of them singletons; the top ten hold under 2.5%. The specimen comprised peripheral blood, sampled on day 0 of AZD1222 vaccination. These receptors came from an adult in good health.

In this sample, this clone turned up once. The V call is TRBV7-2, the J call TRBJ2-7; TRBD2 aligns across 8 bases. CDR3 length: 14 amino acids. Trimming took 7 bases from V and 2 from J; bases not matched to a gene: 7. Germline CDR1 is SGHTA and CDR2 is FQGNSA. The CDR3 sequence: CASTQNGGAYEQYF. The CDR3, as DNA: TGTGCCAGCACCCAGAACGGGGGGGCCTACGAGCAGTACTTC.

The CDR3 DNA is TGTGCCAGCAGCTCAGAGCTTGAGGGTCCGAACACTGAAGCTTTCTTT. This gives the protein CASSSELEGPNTEAFF. This chain uses TRBV11-2 with TRBJ1-1, with D uncertain. Germline loops: CDR1 SGHAT, CDR2 FQNNGV. The CDR3 spans 16 residues. The V gene lost 4 bases and the J gene lost 1 base, with 16 bases spanning the gap.

The chain links TRBV6-7 to TRBJ1-5, with 8 bases lining up with TRBD1. TRBV6-7 is an ORF for which the function is uncertain. The CDR3 runs to 15 residues. V shed 7 bases and J 4 bases; nucleotides not matched to a gene: 9. The CDR3 here is CASTAGGAENQPQHF. The CDR3 DNA reads as TGTGCCAGCACCGCAGGGGGCGCGGAGAATCAGCCCCAGCATTTT.

The V gene is TRBV27, the J gene TRBJ1-5, with D tentatively TRBD1 (5 bases). V was trimmed by 3 bases and J by 1 base, leaving 13 bases between them. The CDR3 is 16 amino acids. From germline, CDR1 is MNHEY and CDR2 SMNVEV (reference sequence). The chain's CDR3 is CASSLSRGGSNQPQHF. CDR3 nucleotides: TGTGCCAGCAGTTTGTCTAGGGGAGGAAGCAATCAGCCCCAGCATTTT.

The V call is TRBV2, the J call TRBJ1-3; 7 nucleotides agree with TRBD1. The CDR3 has 14 amino acids. The V and J ends lost 6 bases and 2 bases, in that order; junction bases with no gene match: 4. CDR1 and CDR2 (germline): SNHLY, FYNNEI. CDR3 region: CASRTGTTGNTIYF. DNA of the CDR3: TGTGCCAGCAGGACAGGGACAACTGGAAACACCATATATTTT.

This sequence joins TRBV28 and TRBJ2-7; D possibly corresponds to TRBD1 (6 bases). The CDR3 runs 18 residues. V lost 6 bases to trimming and J lost 3 bases, with 27 bases between them. Germline V lookup: CDR1 MDHEN, CDR2 SYDVKM. The CDR3 DNA reads TGTGCCAGCAGCATAGAAACAGGGAATCCTCTTATTCTCTACGAGCAGTACTTC. Translating it yields CASSIETGNPLILYEQYF.

This clone was counted between two and nine times. The chain joins TRBV19 to TRBJ1-1, with D tentatively TRBD1 (5 bases). Germline CDR1 reads LNHDA; CDR2 reads SQIVND (reference sequence). The V gene lost 6 bases and the J gene lost 1 base, with 24 bases spanning the gap. The CDR3 has 18 residues. This chain's CDR3 is CASSPLGGAPVANTEAFF. For the CDR3, the DNA is TGTGCCAGTAGCCCCCTCGGCGGGGCTCCAGTGGCGAACACTGAAGCTTTCTTT.